These 11 T cell receptor beta chains were sequenced from one sample in a study of T-cell reconstitution after alpha-beta-depleted transplantation in children. Researchers prepared the TCRbeta library using unique molecular identifiers, the study reports. TCRdb reprocessed the PCR reads with MiXCR, giving one entry per CDR3 protein. This sample has a few thousand distinct CDR3 sequences, with around 7% found just once. The starting material was PBMCs, mostly from graft donor cells, obtained 60 days after TCRalphabeta/CD19-depleted stem cell transplant. These receptor sequences come from a boy younger than two who had a stem cell transplant for SCID, so the T cells may come from the graft donor.

By share, this clonotype ranks as medium-sized. This rearrangement joins TRBV7-2 to TRBJ2-7; TRBD2 agrees at 7 bases. Germline V gene data show CDR1 as SGHTA and CDR2 as FQGNSA. This CDR3 has 15 residues. V was pared by 0 bases and J by 7 bases, with 9 bases of the junction left unmatched. The CDR3 region has the DNA TGTGCCAGCAGCTTAGCGGGGGGGAGGCCTTGGGAGCAGTACTTC. This sequence encodes CASSLAGGRPWEQYF.

This clonotype is labeled as medium-sized. J is TRBJ2-1 and V is TRBV6-5; tentatively, D is TRBD2 (7 bases). Trimming left V 8 bases short and J 5 bases short, with 19 bases between. The germline V gene has CDR1 MNHEY and CDR2 SVGAGI. The CDR3 has 15 residues. CDR3 sequence reads: CASPPRGAGDNEQFF. Written as DNA, the CDR3 is TGTGCCAGCCCTCCAAGGGGGGCGGGAGACAATGAGCAGTTCTTC.

This clonotype is deemed medium-sized. The genes are TRBV12-3 or TRBV12-4 and TRBJ2-7; the D is unclear. With 6 bases removed from V and 3 bases from J, the gap between germline ends came to 18 bases. The CDR3 contains 15 residues. For the CDR3, the DNA is TGTGCCAGCAGCCCCTCGGGCCTTCCCTACTACGAGCAGTACTTC. Protein product: CASSPSGLPYYEQYF.

By proportion, this clonotype is medium-sized. The CDR3 sequence is CASSQLSGNTIYF. The DNA of the CDR3 is TGTGCCAGCAGCCAACTGTCTGGAAACACCATATATTTT. The genes are TRBV3-1 and TRBJ1-3; D gene uncertain. Trimming removed 2 bases from V and 1 base from J, with 3 bases in between. This CDR3 region has 13 residues. Germline loops: CDR1 LGHDT, CDR2 YNNKEL (reference sequence).

This clonotype is termed medium-sized. The CDR3 sequence: CASSFRGHTEAFF. The CDR3 region has the DNA TGTGCCAGCAGTTTCAGAGGGCACACTGAAGCTTTCTTT. The chain joins TRBV12-3 or TRBV12-4 to TRBJ1-1; D remains ambiguous. The V and J ends lost 3 bases and 3 bases respectively, with 8 bases between them. There are 13 residues in the CDR3.

This clonotype is labeled as medium-sized. This chain connects TRBV20-1 to TRBJ1-1; D not resolved. Germline-derived CDR1 and CDR2 are DFQATT and SNEGSKA (reference sequence). The ends were cut back, 2 bases at V and 6 bases at J, with 4 bases in the middle. The CDR3 totals 10 residues. CDR3 residues: CSARRPEAFF. The CDR3 region has the DNA TGCAGTGCTAGAAGACCTGAAGCTTTCTTT.

By share, this clonotype ranks as medium-sized. This chain links TRBV20-1 with TRBJ2-5, with TRBD2 identical over 10 bases. V was clipped by 6 bases and J by 2 bases; unmatched bases: 6. The germline V gene has CDR1 DFQATT and CDR2 SNEGSKA (reference sequence). The CDR3 is 14 residues long. The CDR3 nucleotides are TGCAGTGCCGCAGGACTAGCGGTACAAGAGACCCAGTACTTC. Translating it yields CSAAGLAVQETQYF.

This clonotype is labeled medium-sized (0.01 to 0.1%). This chain links TRBV6-5 with TRBJ1-1; 8 nucleotides match TRBD1. Losses at the gene ends were 7 bases for V and 4 bases for J; bases not matched to a gene: 11. CDR1 is MNHEY, CDR2 SVGAGI, per germline. The CDR3 totals 15 residues. CDR3 nucleotide sequence: TGTGCCAGCAAGGACAGGGTAAGAGGCCGCACTGAAGCTTTCTTT. Amino acids: CASKDRVRGRTEAFF.

This clonotype was found many times. The genes are TRBV19 and TRBJ1-1; no firm D call. The ends were cut back, 6 bases at V and 1 base at J, with 12 bases in the middle. Germline V CDR1 and CDR2: LNHDA, SQIVND (reference sequence). The CDR3 runs 14 residues. The CDR3 protein is CASRRAKENTEAFF. CDR3 sequence (DNA): TGTGCCAGTAGAAGGGCCAAGGAGAACACTGAAGCTTTCTTT.

This clonotype came up many times. This chain links TRBV23-1 with TRBJ2-1; 9 positions agree with TRBD2. TRBV23-1 is annotated as an ORF whose role is uncertain. Trimming removed 0 bases from V and 0 bases from J; junction bases left unmatched: 15. This CDR3 spans 21 amino acids. CDR3: CASSQSTPGVLAGSSYNEQFF. The CDR3 nucleotides are TGCGCCAGCAGTCAATCAACTCCCGGGGTGCTAGCGGGGAGCTCCTACAATGAGCAGTTCTTC.

Relative to its sample, this clonotype is medium-sized. V usage is TRBV7-9 and J usage is TRBJ2-7; D assignment may be TRBD1 or TRBD2 (5 bases each). V gave up 4 bases and J gave up 0 bases, with 13 bases separating them. Germline loops: CDR1 SEHNR, CDR2 FQNEAQ (reference sequence). The CDR3 runs to 15 residues. In DNA, the CDR3 is TGTGCCAGCAGCTGGGAGACAGTCCTCTCCTACGAGCAGTACTTC. Translating gives CASSWETVLSYEQYF.